These 11 T cell receptor beta chains were all obtained from the same sample, sequenced in a study of CD8+CD57+ T cells in acquired aplastic anemia. Genomic DNA constituted the template upon which TCR beta VDJ and CDR3 profiling was performed. In TCRdb, the reads were re-called with MiXCR into one record per CDR3 protein. This sample has 210,000 or so distinct CDR3 sequences; roughly 53% occur once, and the top ten carry about 20%. Patients who underwent sequencing had shown CD8+CD57+ cell expansion by flow cytometry. Sequenced input: sorted CD4+, CD8+, or CD8+CD57+ T cells (not recorded which) from PBMCs. The receptors originated from a human donor with aplastic anemia.

This clonotype was seen repeatedly, ten times or more. The chain employs TRBV3-1 and TRBJ2-7; TRBD1 is a possible D gene (6 bases). There are 13 residues in the CDR3. Trimming shortened V by 2 bases and J by 6 bases, and 11 bases separated the two germline ends. Germline assignment: CDR1 LGHDT and CDR2 YNNKEL (reference sequence). The CDR3: CASSQTGFGEQYF. The CDR3 DNA reads TGTGCCAGCAGCCAAACAGGGTTCGGCGAGCAGTACTTC.

Comments on this clonotype: An end of the junction differs from the germline gene, which may be a read error. This sequence joins TRBV7-2 and TRBJ2-6; 9 nucleotides match TRBD1. CDR3 size: 16 residues. From germline, CDR1 is SGHTA and CDR2 FQGNSA. The CDR3 region is CASSPGQGTGVNVLTF. The CDR3 bases are TGTGCCAGCAGCCCCGGACAGGGGACCGGGGTCAACGTCCTGACTTTC.

J is TRBJ2-7 and V is TRBV29-1; D gene uncertain. The CDR3 is 13 residues long. The V gene's germline CDR1 is SQVTM and CDR2 ANQGSEA. V dropped 4 bases and J dropped 4 bases, with 14 bases sitting between them. The CDR3 spells CSVARRQRYEQYF. As DNA, the CDR3 is TGCAGCGTTGCCAGAAGGCAGAGATACGAGCAGTACTTC.

This clonotype was seen ten or more times. This chain links TRBV7-2 with TRBJ2-2; tentatively, D is TRBD2 (5 bases). Germline V gene sequence: CDR1 SGHTA, CDR2 FQGNSA. This CDR3 has 12 amino acids. The V gene lost 6 bases and the J gene lost 4 bases, with 6 bases spanning the gap. The CDR3 DNA reads as TGTGCCAGCAGTGGACTCACCGGGGAGCTGTTTTTT. Translating it yields CASSGLTGELFF.

Points on this clonotype: It may be a read error: a sequence one base away is much more abundant. The chain carries TRBV12-3 or TRBV12-4 and TRBJ2-3, with D maybe TRBD2 (7 bases). This CDR3 is built from 15 residues. DNA for the CDR3: TGTGCCAGCAGTTTAGATTTAGGGGGGGTAGATATGCAGTATTTT. Protein sequence: CASSLDLGGVDMQYF.

This clonotype was seen only a few times. V usage is TRBV20-1 and J usage is TRBJ2-3, with TRBD1 matching over 9 bases. CDR1 is DFQATT and CDR2 is SNEGSKA in the germline V gene (reference sequence). This CDR3 comprises 14 residues. V shed 1 base and J 5 bases; nucleotides not matched to a gene: 4. The CDR3 DNA follows: TGCAGTGCTAGAGTGGGACAGGGCGAAGATACGCAGTATTTT. It encodes CSARVGQGEDTQYF.

The V gene is TRBV5-1, the J gene TRBJ1-2; tentatively, D is TRBD1 (6 bases). Germline CDR1 is SGHRS and CDR2 is YFSETQ. There are 15 residues in the CDR3. V lost 3 bases and J lost 5, with 17 bases in between. The CDR3 DNA reads TGCGCCAGCAGCTCGAGGGGACAAGGGGGTTATGGCTACACCTTC. It translates to CASSSRGQGGYGYTF.

This clonotype occurred a few times. V is TRBV2 and J is TRBJ1-2, with TRBD1 matching over 9 bases. CDR1 and CDR2 (germline): SNHLY, FYNNEI. The CDR3 is 11 amino acids. With 8 bases clipped from V and 9 bases from J, the junction kept 4 bases outside the gene matches. CDR3 in DNA: TGTGCCAGCGGGACAGGGAATCGCTACACCTTC. Translated, it gives CASGTGNRYTF.

V and J are TRBV20-1 and TRBJ2-2; 10 nucleotides line up with TRBD1. Germline V gives CDR1 DFQATT, CDR2 SNEGSKA (reference sequence). The CDR3 is 14 amino acids. The CDR3 protein is CRPGQGVSAGELFF. Here the CDR3 DNA reads TGCAGGCCCGGACAGGGGGTTTCGGCCGGGGAGCTGTTTTTT.

The chain is built from TRBV5-1 and TRBJ2-5; D might be TRBD1 or TRBD2, each matching 5 bases. Trimming took off 6 bases at V and 1 base at J, with 16 bases between the two ends. From germline, CDR1 is SGHRS and CDR2 YFSETQ. The CDR3 is made up of 15 amino acids. The CDR3 spells CASTAAGTLQETQYF. In nucleotides, the CDR3 is TGCGCCAGCACCGCGGCCGGGACGCTCCAAGAGACCCAGTACTTC.

This clonotype was detected only a few times. This could be a read error, since a much larger clone is one nucleotide away. The chain links TRBV20-1 to TRBJ1-1; maybe TRBD1 (5 bases). This CDR3 has 11 residues. CDR1 and CDR2 from the germline V gene are DFQATT and SNEGSKA (reference sequence). CDR3 sequence: CGAAWDAEAFF. The CDR3 DNA follows: TGCGGTGCTGCCTGGGACGCTGAAGCTTTCTTT.